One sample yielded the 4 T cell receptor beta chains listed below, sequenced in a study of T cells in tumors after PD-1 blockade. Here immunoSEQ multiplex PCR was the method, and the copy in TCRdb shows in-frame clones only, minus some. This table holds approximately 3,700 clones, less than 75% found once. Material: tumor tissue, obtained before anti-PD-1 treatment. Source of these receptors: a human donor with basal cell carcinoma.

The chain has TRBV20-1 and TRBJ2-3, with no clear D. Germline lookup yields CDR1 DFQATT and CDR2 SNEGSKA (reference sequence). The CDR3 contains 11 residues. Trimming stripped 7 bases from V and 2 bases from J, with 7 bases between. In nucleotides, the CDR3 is TGCAGTGGTGCGAACACAGATACGCAGTATTTT. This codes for CSGANTDTQYF.

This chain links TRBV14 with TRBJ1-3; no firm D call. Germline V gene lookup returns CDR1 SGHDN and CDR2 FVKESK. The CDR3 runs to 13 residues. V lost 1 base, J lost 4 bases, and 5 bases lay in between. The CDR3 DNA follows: TGTGCCAGCAGCCAAGGCAGGGGAAACACCATATATTTT. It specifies CASSQGRGNTIYF. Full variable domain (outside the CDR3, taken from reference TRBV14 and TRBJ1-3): EAGVTQFPSHSVIEKGQTVTLRCDPISGHDNLYWYRRVMGKEIKFLLHFVKESKQDESGMPNNRFLAERTGGTYSTLKVQPAELEDSGVYFCASSQGRGNTIYFGEGSWLTVV.

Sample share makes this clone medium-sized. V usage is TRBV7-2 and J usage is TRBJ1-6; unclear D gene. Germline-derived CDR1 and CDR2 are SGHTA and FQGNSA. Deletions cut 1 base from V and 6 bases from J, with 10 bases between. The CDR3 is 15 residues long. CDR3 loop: CASSLGSGLNSPLHF. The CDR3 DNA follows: TGTGCCAGCAGCTTAGGGTCGGGCCTTAATTCACCCCTCCACTTT.

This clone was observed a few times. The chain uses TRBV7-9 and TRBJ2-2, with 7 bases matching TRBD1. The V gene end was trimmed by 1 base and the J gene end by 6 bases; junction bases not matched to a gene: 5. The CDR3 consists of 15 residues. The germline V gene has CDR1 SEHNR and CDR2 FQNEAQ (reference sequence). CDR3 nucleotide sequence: TGTGCCAGCAGCTTAGAAGTGACAGGGCCCGGGGAGCTGTTTTTT. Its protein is CASSLEVTGPGELFF.